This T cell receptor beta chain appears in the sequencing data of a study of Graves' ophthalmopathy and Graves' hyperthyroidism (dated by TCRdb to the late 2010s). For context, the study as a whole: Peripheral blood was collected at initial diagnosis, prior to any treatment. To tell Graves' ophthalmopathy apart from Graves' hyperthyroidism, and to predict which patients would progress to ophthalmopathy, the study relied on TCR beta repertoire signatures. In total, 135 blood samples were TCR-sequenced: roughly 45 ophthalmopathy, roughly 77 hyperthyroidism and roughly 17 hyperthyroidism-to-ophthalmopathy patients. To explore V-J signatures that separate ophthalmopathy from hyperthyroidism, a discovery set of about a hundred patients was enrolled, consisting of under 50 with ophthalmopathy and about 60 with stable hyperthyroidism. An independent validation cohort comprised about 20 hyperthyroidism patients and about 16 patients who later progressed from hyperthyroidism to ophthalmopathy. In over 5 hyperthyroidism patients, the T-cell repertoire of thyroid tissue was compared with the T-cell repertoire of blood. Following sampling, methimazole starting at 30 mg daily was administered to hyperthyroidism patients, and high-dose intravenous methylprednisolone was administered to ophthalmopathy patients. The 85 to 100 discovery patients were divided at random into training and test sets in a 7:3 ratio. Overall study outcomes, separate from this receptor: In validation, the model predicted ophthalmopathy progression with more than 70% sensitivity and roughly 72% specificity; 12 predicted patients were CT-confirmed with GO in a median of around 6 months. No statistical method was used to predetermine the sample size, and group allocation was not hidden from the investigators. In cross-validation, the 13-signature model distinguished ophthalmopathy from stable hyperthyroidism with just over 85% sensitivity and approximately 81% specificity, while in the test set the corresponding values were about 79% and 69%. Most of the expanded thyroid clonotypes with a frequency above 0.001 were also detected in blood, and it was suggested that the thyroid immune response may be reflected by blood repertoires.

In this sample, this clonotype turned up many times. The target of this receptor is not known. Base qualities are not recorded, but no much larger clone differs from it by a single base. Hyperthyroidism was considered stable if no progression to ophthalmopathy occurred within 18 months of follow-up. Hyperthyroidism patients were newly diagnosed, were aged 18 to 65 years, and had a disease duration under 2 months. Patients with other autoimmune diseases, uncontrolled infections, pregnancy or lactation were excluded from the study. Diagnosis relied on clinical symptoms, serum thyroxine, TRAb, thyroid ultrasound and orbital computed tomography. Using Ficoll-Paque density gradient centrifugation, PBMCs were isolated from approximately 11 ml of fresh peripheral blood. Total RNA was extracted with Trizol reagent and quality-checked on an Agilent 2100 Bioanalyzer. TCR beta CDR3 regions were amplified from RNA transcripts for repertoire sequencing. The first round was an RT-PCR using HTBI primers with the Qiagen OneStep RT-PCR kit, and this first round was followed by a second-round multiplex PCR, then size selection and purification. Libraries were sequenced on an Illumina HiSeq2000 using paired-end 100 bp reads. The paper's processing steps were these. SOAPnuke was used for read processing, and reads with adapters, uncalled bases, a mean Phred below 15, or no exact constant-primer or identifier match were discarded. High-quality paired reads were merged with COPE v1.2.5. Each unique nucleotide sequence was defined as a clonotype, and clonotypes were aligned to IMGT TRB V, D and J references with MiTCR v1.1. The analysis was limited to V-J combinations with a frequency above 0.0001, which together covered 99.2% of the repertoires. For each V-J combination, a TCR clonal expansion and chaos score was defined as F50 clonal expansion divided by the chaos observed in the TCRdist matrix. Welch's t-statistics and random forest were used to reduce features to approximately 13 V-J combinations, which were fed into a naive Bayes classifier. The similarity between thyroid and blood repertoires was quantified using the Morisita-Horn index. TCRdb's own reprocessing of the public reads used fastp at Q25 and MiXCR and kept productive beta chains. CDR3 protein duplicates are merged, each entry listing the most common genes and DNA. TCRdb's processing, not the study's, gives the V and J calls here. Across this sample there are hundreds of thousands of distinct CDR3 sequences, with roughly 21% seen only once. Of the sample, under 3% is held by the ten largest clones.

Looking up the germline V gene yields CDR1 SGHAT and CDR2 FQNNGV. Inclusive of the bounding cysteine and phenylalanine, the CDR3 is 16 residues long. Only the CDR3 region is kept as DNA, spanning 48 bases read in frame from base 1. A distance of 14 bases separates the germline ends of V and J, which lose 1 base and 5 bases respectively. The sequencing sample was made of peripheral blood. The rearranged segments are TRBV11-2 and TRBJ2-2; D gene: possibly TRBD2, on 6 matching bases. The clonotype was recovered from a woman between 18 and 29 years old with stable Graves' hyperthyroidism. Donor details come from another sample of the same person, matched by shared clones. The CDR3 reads CASSLVGSWGTGELFF. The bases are TGTGCCAGCAGCTTAGTCGGGAGCTGGGGAACCGGGGAGCTGTTTTTT.